The 17 T cell receptor beta chains given below trace back to one sample, sequenced in a study of blood T cell repertoires in COVID-19. TCRdb keeps only in-frame clones here, not all; method: immunoSEQ multiplex PCR. The table records about 400,000 clones, over 75% of them present only once. Source material: PBMCs or T cells enriched from blood (not recorded which). These receptors were obtained from a woman aged 35 to 49 with acute COVID-19.

The DNA for the CDR3 is TGTGCCAGCAGCTCTCTCGGGACAGGGGGCCGCAATGAGCAGTTCTTC. The encoded protein is CASSSLGTGGRNEQFF. The chain employs TRBV5-4 and TRBJ2-1; the match to TRBD1 covers 12 bases. CDR1 is SGHNT and CDR2 is YYREEE in the germline V gene (reference sequence). Trimming at V came to 3 bases and at J to 6 bases, leaving 7 bases not matched to a gene. The CDR3 runs 16 residues. Using reference TRBV5-4 and TRBJ2-1 for the parts outside the CDR3, the full variable domain is ETGVTQSPTHLIKTRGQQVTLRCSSQSGHNTVSWYQQALGQGPQFIFQYYREEENGRGNFPPRFSGLQFPNYSSELNVNALELDDSALYLCASSSLGTGGRNEQFFGPGTRLTVL.

This clone was found once. This sequence joins TRBV6-5 and TRBJ1-6, with 7 positions matching TRBD1. The CDR3 extends over 14 amino acids. Germline V gene lookup returns CDR1 MNHEY and CDR2 SVGAGI. J lost 10 bases, V lost 7 bases, and 10 bases had no gene match. The CDR3 DNA reads TGTGCCAGCACCCCTGACAGGGTTAGCTCACCCCTCCACTTT. Translating gives CASTPDRVSSPLHF.

The chain carries TRBV10-2 and TRBJ1-1; tentative D call: TRBD1 (6 bases). Germline CDR1 and CDR2: WSHSY and SAAADI. Between the trimmed V and J ends, which lost 2 bases and 1 base, there was a span of 8 bases. The CDR3 is made up of 14 amino acids. CDR3 sequence reads: CASSERQENTEAFF. Here the CDR3 DNA reads TGCGCCAGCAGTGAGAGACAGGAGAACACTGAAGCTTTCTTT.

This chain connects TRBV4-1 to TRBJ1-2; 7 bases map to TRBD1. The CDR3 totals 15 residues. The junction had 7 bases not matched to a gene; V was cut back by 1 base and J by 5 bases. The germline V gene encodes CDR1 MGHRA and CDR2 YSYEKL. CDR3 residues: CASSQARDSAYGYTF. In nucleotides, the CDR3 is TGCGCCAGCAGCCAAGCGCGGGACAGCGCATATGGCTACACCTTC.

The rearrangement links TRBV5-1 to TRBJ2-3, with 9 bases fitting TRBD2. The CDR3 extends over 15 amino acids. V gave up 2 bases and J gave up 4 bases; unmatched junction bases: 5. In germline, CDR1 is SGHRS, CDR2 YFSETQ. Here the CDR3 DNA reads TGCGCCAGCAGCTTAGCGGGGGGCTCCCCAGATACGCAGTATTTT. Its protein product is CASSLAGGSPDTQYF.

This chain joins TRBV7-2 and TRBJ2-1, with TRBD1 matching 9 bases. V lost 1 base and J lost 8; bases outside the gene matches: 18. The CDR3 covers 19 residues. Germline CDR1 SGHTA, CDR2 FQGNSA. CDR3 in DNA: TGTGCCAGCAGCTTAGGGTTGAGGCGGTTCGTGCGGACAGGGGATGAGCAGTTCTTC. Its protein is CASSLGLRRFVRTGDEQFF.

The chain's CDR3 is CASSAPGTSGGSSYNEQFF. For the CDR3, the DNA is TGTGCCAGCAGCGCGCCCGGGACTAGCGGGGGGAGTTCCTACAATGAGCAGTTCTTC. The chain uses TRBV9 and TRBJ2-1, with 15 bases identical to TRBD2. The germline gives CDR1 SGDLS, CDR2 YYNGEE. The CDR3 loop spans 19 amino acids. V lost 3 bases, J lost 1 base, and 8 bases stayed unmatched.

The chain has TRBV2 and TRBJ1-6; maybe TRBD1 (5 bases). V was trimmed by 4 bases and J by 2 bases, leaving 9 bases between them. This CDR3 spans 15 amino acids. CDR1 SNHLY and CDR2 FYNNEI come from the germline V gene. The CDR3 DNA reads as TGTGCCAGCAGTGGCCCGGGGGCCTATAATTCACCCCTCCACTTT. Translation: CASSGPGAYNSPLHF.

This rearrangement joins TRBV5-5 to TRBJ2-7, with 12 bases aligning to TRBD1. Per the germline V gene, CDR1 is SGHKS and CDR2 is YYEKEE (reference sequence). With 5 bases clipped from V and 5 bases from J, the junction kept 8 bases outside the gene matches. This CDR3 has 15 residues. Here the CDR3 reads CASSHGTGGFDEQYF. DNA of the CDR3: TGTGCCAGCAGTCACGGGACAGGGGGCTTTGACGAGCAGTACTTC.

The CDR3 is CASSEWRENGEQYF. In DNA, the CDR3 is TGCGCCAGCAGTGAGTGGAGGGAGAACGGCGAGCAGTACTTC. V is TRBV10-2 and J is TRBJ2-7, with a tentative D call TRBD2 (6 bases). Looked up from germline, CDR1 is WSHSY and CDR2 is SAAADI. V shed 1 base and J shed 6 bases, with 13 bases lying between them. This CDR3 contains 14 residues.

CDR3: CASSTHSGTSGGKTQYF. The DNA of the CDR3 is TGTGCCAGCAGCACGCACTCCGGGACTAGCGGGGGAAAGACCCAGTACTTC. V gene TRBV5-4 combines with J gene TRBJ2-5; 14 bases are a match to TRBD2. V shed 4 bases, J shed 6 bases, and the junction held 11 bases outside the gene matches. The CDR3 runs to 17 residues. Germline CDR1 and CDR2: SGHNT and YYREEE (reference sequence).

Points on this clone: The same CDR3 is also encoded by other DNA sequences in this sample. The chain couples TRBV6-5 to TRBJ2-7; 11 bases are a match to TRBD2. The CDR3 covers 15 residues. V trimming: 0 bases; J trimming: 3 bases; junction bases outside the gene matches: 1. In germline, CDR1 is MNHEY, CDR2 SVGAGI. CDR3 coding DNA: TGTGCCAGCAGTTACTCGCTAGCGGGGGGCTACGAGCAGTACTTC. It specifies CASSYSLAGGYEQYF.

In its sample, this clone was seen a few times. The J gene is TRBJ1-1, the V gene TRBV6-5, with 8 bases fitting TRBD1. CDR1 is MNHEY and CDR2 is SVGAGI in the germline V gene. The junction had 12 bases not matched to a gene; V was cut back by 3 bases and J by 6 bases. There are 16 residues in the CDR3. Here the CDR3 DNA reads TGTGCCAGCAGTTATCTCCCCAAGGACAGGGCGCCTGAAGCTTTCTTT. Its translation: CASSYLPKDRAPEAFF.

The rearrangement links TRBV3-1 (or the pseudogene TRBV3-2) to TRBJ2-7; 14 bases align to TRBD2. This CDR3 spans 17 amino acids. V was pared by 4 bases and J by 0 bases, with 5 bases of the junction left unmatched. The germline CDR1 and CDR2 sequences are LGHDT and YNNKEL (reference sequence). The CDR3 bases are TGTGCCAGCAGCCCGGGACTAGCGGGGGCCCGCTCCTACGAGCAGTACTTC. The encoded protein is CASSPGLAGARSYEQYF.

This chain uses TRBV6-6 with TRBJ2-7; maybe TRBD1 (6 bases). Germline V gives CDR1 MNHNY, CDR2 SVGAGI (reference sequence). Deletions cut 4 bases from V and 4 bases from J, with 14 bases between. The CDR3 runs 14 residues. The CDR3 region has the DNA TGTGCCAGCAGTTCAAATAGGCAGGGGTACGAGCAGTACTTC. This gives the protein CASSSNRQGYEQYF.

This chain connects TRBV6-5 to TRBJ1-1; D is uncertain. Deletions cut 0 bases from V and 3 bases from J, with 11 bases between. Germline CDR1 MNHEY, CDR2 SVGAGI. There are 15 residues in the CDR3. The CDR3 spells CASSYSIDRDTEAFF. The CDR3 coding sequence is TGTGCCAGCAGTTACTCGATAGACCGGGACACTGAAGCTTTCTTT.

This clone was picked up one time. V and J are TRBV15 and TRBJ1-4; 10 nucleotides match TRBD1. The CDR3 has 15 amino acids. CDR1 LNHNV and CDR2 YYDKDF come from the germline V gene (reference sequence). Germline trimming cut 3 bases from V and 15 bases from J; bases unmatched to any gene: 13. The DNA of the CDR3 is TGTGCCACCAGCAGGGCAGGACAGGGGGAAACCAGGATGTTTTTT. This sequence encodes CATSRAGQGETRMFF.